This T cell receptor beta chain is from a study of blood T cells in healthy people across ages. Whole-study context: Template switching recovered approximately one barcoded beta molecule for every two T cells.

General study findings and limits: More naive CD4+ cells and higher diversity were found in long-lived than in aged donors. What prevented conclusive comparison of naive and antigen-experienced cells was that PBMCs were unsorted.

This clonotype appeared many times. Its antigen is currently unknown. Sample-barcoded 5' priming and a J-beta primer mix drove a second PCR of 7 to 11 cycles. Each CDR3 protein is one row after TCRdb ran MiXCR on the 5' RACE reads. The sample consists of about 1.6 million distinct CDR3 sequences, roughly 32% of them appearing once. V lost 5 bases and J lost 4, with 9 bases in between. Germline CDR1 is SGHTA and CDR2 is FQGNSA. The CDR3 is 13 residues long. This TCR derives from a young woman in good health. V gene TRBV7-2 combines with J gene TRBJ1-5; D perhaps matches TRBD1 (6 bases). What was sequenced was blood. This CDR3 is CASSAGQNQPQHF. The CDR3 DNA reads TGTGCCAGCAGCGCCGGACAGAATCAGCCCCAGCATTTT.